This T cell receptor (beta chain) derives from a study of CD8 T cells in ankylosing spondylitis. General study results and limits: Made up of several highly homologous variants, a TCR beta motif appeared characteristic of ankylosing spondylitis blood.

This clonotype was seen only a few times. Its antigen is as yet unknown. TCRdb re-called the 5' RACE reads with MiXCR, one entry per CDR3 protein. Of approximately 520,000 distinct CDR3 sequences in the sample, roughly 5.2% were seen once. Germline loops: CDR1 MGHRA, CDR2 YSYEKL. This CDR3 has 16 amino acids. The V gene lost 6 bases and the J gene lost 4 bases, with 19 bases spanning the gap. This TCR derives from a male donor with ankylosing spondylitis. Sequenced: blood, either unsorted or a sorted T cell fraction (not recorded which). The chain couples TRBV4-1 to TRBJ2-1; D gene ambiguous. CDR3: CASSLNQASGYNEQFF. The DNA of the CDR3 is TGCGCCAGCAGTCTCAACCAGGCCTCCGGATACAATGAGCAGTTCTTC.